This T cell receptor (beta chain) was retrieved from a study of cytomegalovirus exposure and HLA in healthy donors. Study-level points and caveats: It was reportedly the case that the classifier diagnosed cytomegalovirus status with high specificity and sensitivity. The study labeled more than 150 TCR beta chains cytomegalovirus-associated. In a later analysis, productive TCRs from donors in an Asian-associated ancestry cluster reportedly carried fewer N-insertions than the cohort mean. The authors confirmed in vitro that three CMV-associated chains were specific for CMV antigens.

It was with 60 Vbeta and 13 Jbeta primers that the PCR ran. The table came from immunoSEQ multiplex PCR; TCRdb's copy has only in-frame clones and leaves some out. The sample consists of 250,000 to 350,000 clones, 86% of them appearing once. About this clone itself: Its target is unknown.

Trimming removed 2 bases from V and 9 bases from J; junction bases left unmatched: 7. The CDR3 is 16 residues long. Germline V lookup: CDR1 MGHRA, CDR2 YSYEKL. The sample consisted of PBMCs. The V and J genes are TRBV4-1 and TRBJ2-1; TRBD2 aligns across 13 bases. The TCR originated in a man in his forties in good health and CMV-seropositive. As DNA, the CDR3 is TGCGCCAGCAGCCAACTACTAGCGGGAGGGCCGGGTGAGCAGTTCTTC. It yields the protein CASSQLLAGGPGEQFF.